The sequence of this TCR beta chain was determined in a study of blood T cell repertoires in COVID-19. Background on the study: Italy, Spain and the United States were the sources of the convalescent and acute COVID-19 samples. T cells, B-cell-depleted T cells, or PBMCs supplied cDNA or gDNA.

Study processing details: Using reference gene primer amplification, nucleated cell counts were estimated. Libraries were prepared by immunoSEQ multiplex PCR; TCRdb keeps only in-frame clonotypes and omits some of them. V and J calls and clone size are given by that table; D and trimming were obtained from the DNA. The sample comprises about 280,000 clones, about 85% of which are singletons, and roughly 14% rests with the top ten. Germline lookup yields CDR1 MRHNA and CDR2 SNTAGT. V lost 0 bases to trimming and J lost 2 bases, with 10 bases between them. The CDR3 loop spans 15 amino acids. The chain joins TRBV6-4 to TRBJ1-2; no definite D call. The material sequenced was peripheral blood. This TCR was recovered from a human donor in a cohort sampled during active COVID-19. CDR3 sequence reads: CASSDSTRANYGYTF. The CDR3 bases are TGTGCCAGCAGTGACTCGACACGAGCAAACTATGGCTACACCTTC.